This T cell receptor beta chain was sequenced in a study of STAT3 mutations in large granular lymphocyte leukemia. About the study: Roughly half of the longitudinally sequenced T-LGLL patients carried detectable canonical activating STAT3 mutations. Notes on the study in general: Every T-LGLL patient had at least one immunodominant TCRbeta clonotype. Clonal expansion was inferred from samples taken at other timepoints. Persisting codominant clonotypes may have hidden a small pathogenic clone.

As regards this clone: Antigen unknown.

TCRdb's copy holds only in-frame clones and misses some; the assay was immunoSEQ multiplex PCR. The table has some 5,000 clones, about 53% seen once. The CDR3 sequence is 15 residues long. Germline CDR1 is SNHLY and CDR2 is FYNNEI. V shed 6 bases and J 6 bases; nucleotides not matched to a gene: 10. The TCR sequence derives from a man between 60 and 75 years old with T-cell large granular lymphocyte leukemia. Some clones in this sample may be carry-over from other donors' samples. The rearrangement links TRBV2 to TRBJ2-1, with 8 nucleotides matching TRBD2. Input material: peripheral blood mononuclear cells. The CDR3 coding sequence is TGTGCCAGCAGACGAGCGGGAGCCCCGGGCAATGAGCAGTTCTTC. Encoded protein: CASRRAGAPGNEQFF.